The 11 T cell receptor beta chains below come from one sample, sequenced in a study of blood T cell repertoires in COVID-19. Data came from immunoSEQ multiplex PCR; TCRdb stores just in-frame clones and leaves some out. The sample has 350,000 or so clones, roughly nine tenths seen once. The sequenced sample was peripheral blood. All receptors come from a woman aged 55-69 years with COVID-19, enrolled during active disease.

The V call is TRBV9, the J call TRBJ2-7, with D possibly being TRBD2 (5 bases). Germline CDR1 SGDLS, CDR2 YYNGEE. Deletions cut 3 bases from V and 4 bases from J, with 14 bases between. This CDR3 comprises 14 residues. The CDR3 DNA follows: TGTGCCAGCAGCGGGGGAGCAGGATTATACGAGCAGTACTTC. Translating it yields CASSGGAGLYEQYF.

The rearrangement links TRBV7-3 to TRBJ1-6; perhaps TRBD1 as D (6 bases). This CDR3 has 16 amino acids. V lost 2 bases to trimming and J lost 5 bases, with 13 bases between them. Germline CDR1 reads SGHTA; CDR2 reads FQGTGA. The CDR3 DNA sequence: TGTGCCAGCAGCTTAGGCGGGGGCGGCAATAATTCACCCCTCCACTTT. This codes for CASSLGGGGNNSPLHF.

The chain joins TRBV4-1 to TRBJ2-1; 7 bases agree with TRBD2. The CDR3 consists of 16 residues. Germline-derived CDR1 and CDR2 are MGHRA and YSYEKL. Trimming took 0 bases from V and 4 from J; bases not matched to a gene: 6. The CDR3 loop is CASSQDSPGGYNEQFF. As DNA, the CDR3 is TGCGCCAGCAGCCAAGATTCTCCGGGGGGATACAATGAGCAGTTCTTC.

The rearrangement joins TRBV10-3 to TRBJ2-1, with D possibly matching TRBD2 (5 bases). Trimming stripped 8 bases from V and 9 bases from J, with 8 bases between. The CDR3 is 10 residues long. Germline V gene sequence: CDR1 ENHRY, CDR2 SYGVKD. The CDR3 protein is CAIGEGEQFF. In nucleotides, the CDR3 is TGTGCCATCGGAGAGGGTGAGCAGTTCTTC.

J is TRBJ2-1 and V is TRBV7-9, with D possibly matching TRBD2 (6 bases). Trimming pared 5 bases from V and 6 bases from J, leaving 14 bases between. This CDR3 comprises 14 residues. The germline V gene has CDR1 SEHNR and CDR2 FQNEAQ (reference sequence). This chain's CDR3 is CASSLGSGSNEQFF. The CDR3 bases are TGTGCCAGCAGCCTCGGATCCGGGAGCAATGAGCAGTTCTTC.

The chain joins TRBV11-2 to TRBJ2-5; 7 positions agree with TRBD1. Per germline, CDR1 SGHAT and CDR2 FQNNGV. The CDR3 runs to 12 residues. With 8 bases clipped from V and 4 bases from J, the junction kept 4 bases outside the gene matches. CDR3 sequence (DNA): TGTGCCAGCTCCAGGGACAGAGAGACCCAGTACTTC. Translation: CASSRDRETQYF.

Note on this clone: The sample carries other DNA sequences with the same CDR3. The chain has TRBV5-1 and TRBJ2-5; no reliable D call. This CDR3 is built from 13 residues. Germline CDR1 and CDR2: SGHRS and YFSETQ. V shed 4 bases and J shed 4 bases, with 11 bases lying between them. The CDR3 loop reads CASSRAPGETQYF. CDR3 nucleotides: TGCGCCAGCAGCCGAGCCCCCGGAGAGACCCAGTACTTC.

The rearrangement uses TRBV5-5 and TRBJ1-4, with D possibly matching TRBD1 (6 bases). The CDR3 spans 18 residues. V was pared by 4 bases and J by 0 bases, with 19 bases between. The V gene's germline CDR1 is SGHKS and CDR2 YYEKEE (reference sequence). The CDR3 loop reads CASSTGTTPKATNEKLFF. CDR3 in DNA: TGTGCCAGCAGCACCGGGACAACCCCGAAGGCAACTAATGAAAAACTGTTTTTT.

The V call is TRBV19, the J call TRBJ2-7; a possible D gene is TRBD1 (6 bases). Germline values: CDR1 LNHDA, CDR2 SQIVND (reference sequence). Trimming cost V 5 bases and J 6 bases, with 11 bases left between them. The CDR3 spans 12 residues. This chain's CDR3 is CASSDRQAEQYF. The DNA of the CDR3 is TGTGCCAGTAGTGATCGACAGGCCGAGCAGTACTTC.

V gene TRBV18 combines with J gene TRBJ2-5; 11 bases are a match to TRBD2. V shed 2 bases, J shed 5 bases, and the junction held 7 bases outside the gene matches. Germline V CDR1 and CDR2: KGHSH, LQKENI. This CDR3 comprises 16 residues. The CDR3 nucleotides are TGTGCCAGCTCACCAACACTAGCGGGGGCGGTGGAGACCCAGTACTTC. It translates to CASSPTLAGAVETQYF.

This clone appeared once. The V call is TRBV27, the J call TRBJ2-2; D is perhaps TRBD2 (5 bases). The germline CDR1 and CDR2 sequences are MNHEY and SMNVEV (reference sequence). V was pared by 5 bases and J by 9 bases, with 19 bases between. The CDR3 consists of 15 residues. This CDR3 reads CASSPPEGPFRELFF. CDR3 DNA sequence: TGTGCCAGCAGTCCCCCCGAGGGTCCCTTTAGGGAGCTGTTTTTT.